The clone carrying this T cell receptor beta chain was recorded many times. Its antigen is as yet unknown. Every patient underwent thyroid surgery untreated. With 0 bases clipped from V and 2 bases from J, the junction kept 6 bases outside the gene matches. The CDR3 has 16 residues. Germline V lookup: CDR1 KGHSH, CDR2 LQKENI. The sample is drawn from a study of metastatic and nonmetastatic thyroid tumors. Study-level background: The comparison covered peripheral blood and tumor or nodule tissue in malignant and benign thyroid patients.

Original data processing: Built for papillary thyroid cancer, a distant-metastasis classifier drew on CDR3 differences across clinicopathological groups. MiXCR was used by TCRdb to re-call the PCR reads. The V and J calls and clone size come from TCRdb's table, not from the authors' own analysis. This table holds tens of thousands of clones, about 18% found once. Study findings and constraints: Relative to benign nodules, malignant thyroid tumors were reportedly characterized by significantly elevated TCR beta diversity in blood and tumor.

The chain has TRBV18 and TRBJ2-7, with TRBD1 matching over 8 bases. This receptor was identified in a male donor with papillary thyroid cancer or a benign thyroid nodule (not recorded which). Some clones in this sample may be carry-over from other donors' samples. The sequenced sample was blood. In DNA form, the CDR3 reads TGTGCCAGCTCACCACCGAACGGACAGGGAACCTACGAGCAGTACTTC. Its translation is CASSPPNGQGTYEQYF.